Only one count was recorded for the clone carrying this TCR beta chain. Germline V gene sequence: CDR1 SGHTA, CDR2 FQGNSA. This CDR3 region has 13 residues. The V and J ends lost 7 bases and 4 bases respectively, with 13 bases between them. This entry is derived from a study of cytomegalovirus exposure and HLA in healthy donors. PCR amplification relied on 60 Vbeta primers (plus 13 Jbeta primers). Profiling relied on immunoSEQ multiplex PCR, and the TCRdb table lists in-frame clones only, not all of them. The sample consists of over 130,000 clones, roughly 77% of them appearing once. J is TRBJ1-1 and V is TRBV7-2; tentatively, D is TRBD1 (5 bases). Sequencing was carried out using PBMCs. The TCR originated in a human donor in good health. CDR3 protein: CASNQAQATEAFF. The CDR3 DNA reads TGTGCCAGCAACCAGGCACAGGCCACTGAAGCTTTCTTT. Together with reference TRBV7-2 and TRBJ1-1, the CDR3 gives the full variable domain: GAGVSQSPSNKVTEKGKDVELRCDPISGHTALYWYRQSLGQGLEFLIYFQGNSAPDKSGLPSDRFSAERTGGSVSTLTIQRTQQEDSAVYLCASNQAQATEAFFGQGTRLTVV.